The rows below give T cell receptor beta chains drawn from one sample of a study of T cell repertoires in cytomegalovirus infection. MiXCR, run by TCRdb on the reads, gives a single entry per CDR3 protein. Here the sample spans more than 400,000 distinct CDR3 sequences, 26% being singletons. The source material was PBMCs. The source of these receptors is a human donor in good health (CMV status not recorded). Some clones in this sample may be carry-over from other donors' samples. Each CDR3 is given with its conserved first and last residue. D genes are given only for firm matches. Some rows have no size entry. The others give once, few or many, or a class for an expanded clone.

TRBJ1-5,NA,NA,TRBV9,TGTGCCAGCAGCGTAAGCTCGGATCATAGCAATCAGCCCCAGCATTTT,CASSVSSDHSNQPQHF
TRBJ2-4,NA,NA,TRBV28,TGTGCCAGCAGTTCCGGGCAGGGTCAGTGGAACATTCAGTACTTC,CASSSGQGQWNIQYF
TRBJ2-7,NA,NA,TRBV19,TGTGCCAGTAGACACCAGGGATTCCCCTACGAGCAGTACTTC,CASRHQGFPYEQYF
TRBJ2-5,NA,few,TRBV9,TGTGCCAGCAGCGTAGGACAGGGAGGGTTACCGGAGACCCAGTACTTC,CASSVGQGGLPETQYF
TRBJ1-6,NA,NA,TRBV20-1,TGCAGTGCTACCGTAAGGACCCGCGGCACAAATTCACCCCTCCACTTT,CSATVRTRGTNSPLHF
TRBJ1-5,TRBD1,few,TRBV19,TGTGCCAGTAGTTTCCGGGACAGGGATCGTCAGCCCCAGCATTTT,CASSFRDRDRQPQHF
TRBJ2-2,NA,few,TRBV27,TGTGCCAGCGGACAAAACACCGGGGAGCTGTTTTTT,CASGQNTGELFF
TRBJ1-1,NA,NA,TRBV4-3,TGCGCCAGCAGTCTTGACCGAGGGGGGGACACTGAAGCTTTCTTT,CASSLDRGGDTEAFF
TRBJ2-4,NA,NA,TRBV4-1,TGCGCCAGCAGCCATGCCGAGTCCGGGGGGCTTCAGTACTTC,CASSHAESGGLQYF
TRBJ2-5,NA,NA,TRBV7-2,TGTGCCAGCAGCCCCCTGGTGGGGGGGCGGGAGACCCAGTACTTC,CASSPLVGGRETQYF
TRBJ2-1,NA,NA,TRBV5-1,TGCGCCAGCAGCCGGGAACTGGGGGGCCTAGCCTACAATGAGCAGTTCTTC,CASSRELGGLAYNEQFF
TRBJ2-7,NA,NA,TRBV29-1,TGCAGCGTTGAAGATCGAGGAGGGGGGACCTACGAGCAGTACTTC,CSVEDRGGGTYEQYF
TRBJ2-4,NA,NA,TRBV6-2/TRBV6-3,TGTGCCAGCACCCCCTCCGGACAGATCAAAAACATTCAGTACTTC,CASTPSGQIKNIQYF
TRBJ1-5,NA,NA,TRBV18,TGTGCCAGCTCAGGGGGTCGGGATCAGCCCCAGCATTTT,CASSGGRDQPQHF
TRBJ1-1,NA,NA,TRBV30,TGTGCCTGGAGTCGAGCAGGGAGCGCTGAAGCTTTCTTT,CAWSRAGSAEAFF
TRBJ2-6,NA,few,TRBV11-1,TGTGCCAGCAGCTTAGCAGGGGCGTCGGGGGCCAACGTCCTGACTTTC,CASSLAGASGANVLTF
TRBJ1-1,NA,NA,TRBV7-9,TGTGCCAGCAGCTCATTAGGTACTGAAGCTTTCTTT,CASSSLGTEAFF
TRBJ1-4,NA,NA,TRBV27,TGTGCCAGCAGTTTGCGATTCCTCGGGCAGGGTAACGAAAAACTGTTTTTT,CASSLRFLGQGNEKLFF
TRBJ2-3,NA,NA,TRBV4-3,TGCGCCAGCAGCCAAGATACCCAGGGCACAGATACGCAGTATTTT,CASSQDTQGTDTQYF
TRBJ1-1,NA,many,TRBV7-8,TGTGCCAGCAGCTTAGTTCTGGGGACGAACACTGAAGCTTTCTTT,CASSLVLGTNTEAFF
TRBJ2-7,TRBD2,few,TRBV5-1,TGCGCCAGCTACTACGGGGAGGGAGTTTACGAGCAGTACTTC,CASYYGEGVYEQYF
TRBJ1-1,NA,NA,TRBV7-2,TGTGCCAGCAGCACACCCCGGGGGAGAATGAACACTGAAGCTTTCTTT,CASSTPRGRMNTEAFF
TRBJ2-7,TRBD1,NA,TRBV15,TGTGCCACCAGCAGAATAAGGACAGGGGTTCTGCACGAGCAGTACTTC,CATSRIRTGVLHEQYF
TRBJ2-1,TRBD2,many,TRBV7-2,TGTGCCAGCAGCCAGGGGTGGACTAGCGGCGATGAGCAGTTCTTC,CASSQGWTSGDEQFF
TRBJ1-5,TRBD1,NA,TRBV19,TGTGCCAGTAGTATAGCCCCGACAGGGAGGTTAAATCAGCCCCAGCATTTT,CASSIAPTGRLNQPQHF
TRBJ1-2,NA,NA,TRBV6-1,TGTGCCAGCAGTGAGGGGGCGGCTAACTATGGCTACACCTTC,CASSEGAANYGYTF